This TCR beta chain was sequenced for a study of blood T cell repertoires in COVID-19. Across the whole study: The samples span acute and convalescent COVID-19 from the United States, Italy and Spain.

Followed over time, Seattle patients had been enrolled while infection was active. Original methodology: Reference gene primer amplification gave nucleated cell count estimates. Generated by immunoSEQ multiplex PCR, the TCRdb table keeps only in-frame clones and is missing some. V, J and clone size are taken as reported in that table, and D and trimming were inferred from the DNA itself. The sample carries 40,000 to 55,000 clones, around 90% recorded once. Sequencing was carried out using peripheral blood. The source of this sequence is a man aged 50-60 years with COVID-19, enrolled during active disease.

CDR3 in amino acids: CASSLRDHRAYEQYF. The CDR3 DNA follows: TGTGCCAGCAGCTTAAGAGACCACAGAGCCTACGAGCAGTACTTC. The chain links TRBV7-2 to TRBJ2-7; D uncertain. CDR1 is SGHTA and CDR2 is FQGNSA in the germline V gene. Trimming took off 2 bases at V and 2 bases at J, with 13 bases between the two ends. The CDR3 runs to 15 residues.